A selection of T cell receptor beta chains follows, all from one sample in a study of shared clonotypes between healthy human individuals. Method: immunoSEQ multiplex PCR; TCRdb's copy keeps in-frame clones and lacks some. In the table there are about 2 million clones, about 94% of which are singletons. The sample consisted of naive CD8+ T cells sorted from blood. All receptors come from a man between 18 and 29 years old in good health. CDR3s include the opening cysteine and the closing phenylalanine or tryptophan. A D gene is named only where the DNA matches it firmly. Some rows have no size entry. The others give once, few or many, or a class for an expanded clone.

abundance: .
len: 15
v_gene: TRBV6-1
d_gene: .
j_gene: TRBJ1-2
CDR3nt: TGTGCCAGCAGTGAAGTGGGGACACCAGGCTATGGCTACACCTTC
CDR3aa: CASSEVGTPGYGYTF

abundance: .
len: 15
v_gene: TRBV4-1
d_gene: TRBD2
j_gene: TRBJ2-3
CDR3nt: TGCGCCAGCAGCCTCTTAGCGGGGGCCACAGATACGCAGTATTTT
CDR3aa: CASSLLAGATDTQYF

abundance: .
len: 12
v_gene: TRBV19
d_gene: .
j_gene: TRBJ1-4
CDR3nt: TGTGCCAGTACGGGGTATCGAGAAAAACTGTTTTTT
CDR3aa: CASTGYREKLFF

abundance: .
len: 16
v_gene: TRBV7-9
d_gene: .
j_gene: TRBJ2-1
CDR3nt: TGTGCCAGCAGCTTAGTGGGGCTAGACAACCTTCAAGAGCAGTTCTTC
CDR3aa: CASSLVGLDNLQEQFF

abundance: .
len: 15
v_gene: TRBV5-8
d_gene: TRBD2
j_gene: TRBJ2-7
CDR3nt: TGTGCCAGCAGCTTGGGGCGGGAGGTGACCTACGAGCAGTACTTC
CDR3aa: CASSLGREVTYEQYF

abundance: .
len: 20
v_gene: TRBV2
d_gene: TRBD2
j_gene: TRBJ2-7
CDR3nt: TGTGCCAGCAGCCTGCTGGGAGGAGTGCCGGGACTAGCAGACTCCTACGAGCAGTACTTC
CDR3aa: CASSLLGGVPGLADSYEQYF

abundance: .
len: 14
v_gene: TRBV7-6
d_gene: .
j_gene: TRBJ1-2
CDR3nt: TGTGCCAGCAGCTTAGATAGGGGTACCTATGGCTACACCTTC
CDR3aa: CASSLDRGTYGYTF

abundance: .
len: 12
v_gene: TRBV7-9
d_gene: .
j_gene: TRBJ2-2
CDR3nt: TGTGCCAGCAGCCATGGCACCGGGGAGCTGTTTTTT
CDR3aa: CASSHGTGELFF

abundance: .
len: 12
v_gene: TRBV5-6
d_gene: TRBD1
j_gene: TRBJ2-7
CDR3nt: TGTGCCAGCAGCTCGACAGGGGCGGAGCAGTACTTC
CDR3aa: CASSSTGAEQYF

abundance: .
len: 14
v_gene: TRBV11-2
d_gene: .
j_gene: TRBJ2-7
CDR3nt: TGTGCCAGCAGCGCCACCGACGGGACCTACGAGCAGTACTTC
CDR3aa: CASSATDGTYEQYF

abundance: .
len: 15
v_gene: TRBV5-6
d_gene: .
j_gene: TRBJ2-7
CDR3nt: TGTGCCAGCAGCACTGGACAGCCCGTCCCCTACGAGCAGTACTTC
CDR3aa: CASSTGQPVPYEQYF

abundance: .
len: 15
v_gene: TRBV7-2
d_gene: TRBD2
j_gene: TRBJ2-1
CDR3nt: TGTGCCAGCAGCACTCTAGCGGGTTCTTACAATGAGCAGTTCTTC
CDR3aa: CASSTLAGSYNEQFF

abundance: .
len: 17
v_gene: TRBV19
d_gene: TRBD1
j_gene: TRBJ2-3
CDR3nt: TGTGCCAGTAGTCCCTCCCCAGGGGGAGAGGACACAGATACGCAGTATTTT
CDR3aa: CASSPSPGGEDTDTQYF

abundance: once
len: 16
v_gene: TRBV4-1
d_gene: TRBD1
j_gene: TRBJ2-7
CDR3nt: TGCGCCAGCAGCTCTCAACACGGGACAGGGTCCTACGAGCAGTACTTC
CDR3aa: CASSSQHGTGSYEQYF

abundance: once
len: 15
v_gene: TRBV4-1
d_gene: TRBD1
j_gene: TRBJ2-1
CDR3nt: TGCGCCAGCAGCCACGGGACAGCCCCAATGGTGTTGGAGTTCTTC
CDR3aa: CASSHGTAPMVLEFF

abundance: .
len: 14
v_gene: TRBV27
d_gene: TRBD1
j_gene: TRBJ1-6
CDR3nt: TGTGCCAGCAGTTACCAGGGGGGTAATTCACCCCTCCACTTT
CDR3aa: CASSYQGGNSPLHF

abundance: .
len: 14
v_gene: TRBV15
d_gene: .
j_gene: TRBJ1-2
CDR3nt: TGTGCCACCAGCAGAGGGGCAGGGGATTATGGCTACACCTTC
CDR3aa: CATSRGAGDYGYTF

abundance: .
len: 17
v_gene: TRBV6-1
d_gene: .
j_gene: TRBJ1-3
CDR3nt: TGTGCCAGCAGTGAAGCAGGACTAACGGTATCTGGAAACACCATATATTTT
CDR3aa: CASSEAGLTVSGNTIYF

abundance: .
len: 14
v_gene: TRBV7-8
d_gene: .
j_gene: TRBJ1-3
CDR3nt: TGTGCCAGCAGCTTTCTTGGGGGCGGAAACACCATATATTTT
CDR3aa: CASSFLGGGNTIYF

abundance: once
len: 16
v_gene: TRBV30
d_gene: TRBD2
j_gene: TRBJ2-1
CDR3nt: TGTGCCTCCGACCAGCCTTTTGAGCGGGGGGGCAATGAGCAGTTCTTC
CDR3aa: CASDQPFERGGNEQFF

abundance: .
len: 12
v_gene: TRBV19
d_gene: TRBD1
j_gene: TRBJ1-2
CDR3nt: TGTGCCAGTACCAGGGACAGCTATGGCTACACCTTC
CDR3aa: CASTRDSYGYTF

abundance: .
len: 15
v_gene: TRBV7-9
d_gene: .
j_gene: TRBJ1-2
CDR3nt: TGTGCCAGCAGCTCTGACAGACTGACTAACTATGGCTACACCTTC
CDR3aa: CASSSDRLTNYGYTF

abundance: .
len: 15
v_gene: TRBV15
d_gene: .
j_gene: TRBJ1-5
CDR3nt: TGTGCCACCAGCAGAGATCGGGGGGCCGGTCAGCCCCAGCATTTT
CDR3aa: CATSRDRGAGQPQHF

abundance: .
len: 16
v_gene: TRBV19
d_gene: .
j_gene: TRBJ2-2
CDR3nt: TGTGCCAGTAGTATCCAACCGACAGGGAACACCGGGGAGCTGTTTTTT
CDR3aa: CASSIQPTGNTGELFF

abundance: .
len: 15
v_gene: TRBV9
d_gene: .
j_gene: TRBJ2-7
CDR3nt: TGTGCCAGCAGCGTAGGCGGTGGGGGAAGCTACGAGCAGTACTTC
CDR3aa: CASSVGGGGSYEQYF

abundance: .
len: 15
v_gene: TRBV7-9
d_gene: .
j_gene: TRBJ1-2
CDR3nt: TGTGCCAGCAGTAACCGGGACGAAAATAACTATGGCTACACCTTC
CDR3aa: CASSNRDENNYGYTF

abundance: .
len: 13
v_gene: TRBV19
d_gene: .
j_gene: TRBJ2-7
CDR3nt: TGTGCCAGTAGTATAGATGGGGTCTACGAGCAGTACTTC
CDR3aa: CASSIDGVYEQYF

abundance: .
len: 11
v_gene: TRBV14
d_gene: .
j_gene: TRBJ2-7
CDR3nt: TGTGCCAGCAGCCAGGGTTACGAGCAGTACTTC
CDR3aa: CASSQGYEQYF

abundance: .
len: 14
v_gene: TRBV14
d_gene: .
j_gene: TRBJ2-7
CDR3nt: TGTGCCAGCAGCCAAGAGGGAAATAGCTACGAGCAGTACTTC
CDR3aa: CASSQEGNSYEQYF

abundance: .
len: 14
v_gene: TRBV28
d_gene: .
j_gene: TRBJ2-7
CDR3nt: TGTGCCAGCAGTCTCCTAGGACTTTCCTACGAGCAGTACTTC
CDR3aa: CASSLLGLSYEQYF

abundance: .
len: 15
v_gene: TRBV4-2
d_gene: TRBD2
j_gene: TRBJ2-1
CDR3nt: TGTGCCAGCAGCCAGAGCCCCCTTAGCGGGCCTGAGCAGTTCTTC
CDR3aa: CASSQSPLSGPEQFF

abundance: .
len: 16
v_gene: TRBV27
d_gene: TRBD2
j_gene: TRBJ2-7
CDR3nt: TGTGCCAGCAGTTTATCTTCCGGGACTAGCAAAGACGAGCAGTACTTC
CDR3aa: CASSLSSGTSKDEQYF